This is a list of T cell receptor beta chains from one sample in a study of cytomegalovirus exposure and HLA in healthy donors. TCRdb's table, derived via immunoSEQ multiplex PCR, lists solely in-frame clones and lacks some. The sample has some 330,000 clones; approximately 90% are singletons. The sequenced material came from PBMCs. These receptors all come from a young woman in good health and CMV-seronegative. The CDR3 runs from the conserved cysteine through the conserved F or W. Each record gives: D gene, V gene, CDR3 length, J gene, clone size, CDR3 DNA, CDR3 protein. The D gene is left open where the match is weak. Some rows have no size entry. The others give once, few or many, or a class for an expanded clone.

TRBD1	TRBV4-3	17	TRBJ2-7	-	TGCGCCAGCAGCCACAGGACCGGGACAGGGGACTCCTACGAGCAGTACTTC	CASSHRTGTGDSYEQYF
-	TRBV6-5	15	TRBJ2-1	-	TGTGCCAGCAGTTCCGGGGGGCCCGTTTACAATGAGCAGTTCTTC	CASSSGGPVYNEQFF
TRBD2	TRBV9	16	TRBJ2-1	-	TGTGCCAGCAGCGTAGCCTGGACTAGCGGTTACAATGAGCAGTTCTTC	CASSVAWTSGYNEQFF
-	TRBV4-3	14	TRBJ2-1	-	TGCGCCAGCAGCCAAGATGGCTTCGACAATGAGCAGTTCTTC	CASSQDGFDNEQFF
TRBD1	TRBV18	14	TRBJ1-3	-	TGTGCCAGCTCCCGGACAGGGGTCGGAAACACCATATATTTT	CASSRTGVGNTIYF
-	TRBV28	13	TRBJ1-2	-	TGTGCCAGCAGTTCCCAGGGTCCCAATGGCTACACCTTC	CASSSQGPNGYTF
TRBD1	TRBV6-5	15	TRBJ1-2	-	TGTGCCAGCAGTGTCCCGGGACAGGGGATGAAGGGCTACACCTTC	CASSVPGQGMKGYTF
-	TRBV29-1	14	TRBJ2-2	-	TGCAGCGCCCAAGGCAGACTAGGGCCCGGGGAGCTGTTTTTT	CSAQGRLGPGELFF
TRBD2	TRBV11-2	15	TRBJ2-1	-	TGTGCCAGCAGCTCGCTAGCGGGAGGACCCAATGAGCAGTTCTTC	CASSSLAGGPNEQFF
TRBD1	TRBV5-4	17	TRBJ1-2	-	TGTGCCAGCAGCCCTCACTCAGACGCAGGGGGTGTGTATGGCTACACCTTC	CASSPHSDAGGVYGYTF
-	TRBV28	15	TRBJ1-5	-	TGTGCCAGCAGTATACAGGGCGAGGGGTATCAGCCCCAGCATTTT	CASSIQGEGYQPQHF
-	TRBV2	14	TRBJ1-1	-	TGTGCCAGCACCCGAATTGATGGGCCCGTTGAAGCTTTCTTT	CASTRIDGPVEAFF
TRBD1	TRBV2	14	TRBJ2-1	-	TGTGCCAGCAGTGGCGTACAGGGGATTAATGAGCAGTTCTTC	CASSGVQGINEQFF
-	TRBV2	16	TRBJ2-2	-	TGTGCCAGCAGTGAATGGGGACACCGGAACACCGGGGAGCTGTTTTTT	CASSEWGHRNTGELFF
-	TRBV5-1	14	TRBJ1-5	-	TGCGCCAGCAGCTTAGCCGCGGGCTCGGAAGCCCAGCATTTT	CASSLAAGSEAQHF
-	TRBV4-3	15	TRBJ2-1	-	TGCGCCAGCAGCCAAGGTAAGGGAGCCTACAATGAGCAGTTCTTC	CASSQGKGAYNEQFF
TRBD2	TRBV4-2	15	TRBJ2-1	-	TGTGCCAGCAGCCAAGCGGGAGGGCCAAACAATGAGCAGTTCTTC	CASSQAGGPNNEQFF
-	TRBV28	12	TRBJ2-2	few	TGTGCCAGCAGAATCGGCACCGGGGAGCTGTTTTTT	CASRIGTGELFF
-	TRBV21-1	11	TRBJ2-5	-	TGTGCCAGCAGCAGCGCGGGACCCTTAGACTTC	CASSSAGPLDF
TRBD1	TRBV29-1	13	TRBJ2-2	-	TGCAGCGTTGGGGCACAGGGGCACGGGGAGCTGTTTTTT	CSVGAQGHGELFF
-	TRBV4-1	17	TRBJ1-2	-	TGCGCCAGCAGCCAGTTTTTACGGGAATCGTCTAACTATGGCTACACCTTC	CASSQFLRESSNYGYTF
-	TRBV27	13	TRBJ1-2	-	TGTGCCAGCAGTTTAAGCAGGACAAATGGCTACACCTTC	CASSLSRTNGYTF
-	TRBV2	12	TRBJ2-5	-	TGTGCCAGCAACGCCGGGATGGAGACCCAGTACTTC	CASNAGMETQYF
-	TRBV11-1	14	TRBJ1-1	-	TGTGCCAGCAGCTTAAGGGGGATGAACACTGAAGCTTTCTTT	CASSLRGMNTEAFF
TRBD1	TRBV6-1	15	TRBJ2-2	-	TGTGCCAGCGGGCAGGGGGTGAGGAACACCGGGGAGCTGTTTTTT	CASGQGVRNTGELFF
-	TRBV5-6	11	TRBJ2-5	once	TGTGCCAGCAGTTTACAAGAGACCCAGTACTTC	CASSLQETQYF
-	TRBV28	12	TRBJ2-7	-	TGTGCCAGCAGTTTAAGCGGCTACGAGCAGTACTTC	CASSLSGYEQYF
TRBD1	TRBV7-2	15	TRBJ1-5	-	TGTGCCAGCAGCTTTGCAGGGGGCTCTAATCAGCCCCAGCATTTT	CASSFAGGSNQPQHF
-	TRBV5-6	17	TRBJ2-2	-	TGTGCCAGCAGCTCCGGGCCCAGCGGAGGCCCCACCGGGGAGCTGTTTTTT	CASSSGPSGGPTGELFF
TRBD1	TRBV4-3	15	TRBJ2-2	-	TGCGCCAGCAGCCAGATGGACAGGGCCACCGGGGAGCTGTTTTTT	CASSQMDRATGELFF
TRBD2	TRBV25-1	15	TRBJ2-1	-	TGTGCCAGCACCTCGGGACTAGCGGGGGGCAATGAGCAGTTCTTC	CASTSGLAGGNEQFF
-	TRBV2	13	TRBJ2-3	-	TGTGCCAGCAGTCCAGTTTTTTCAGGTCCGCAGTATTTT	CASSPVFSGPQYF
TRBD2	TRBV29-1	13	TRBJ2-3	-	TGCAGCGTCTGCCCGACTAGCGCAGATACGCAGTATTTT	CSVCPTSADTQYF
-	TRBV6-1	14	TRBJ2-6	-	TGTGCCAGCACCCCCCTATCTGGGGCCAACGTCCTGACTTTC	CASTPLSGANVLTF
-	TRBV5-4	12	TRBJ2-7	once	TGTGCCAGCAGTCGCAACCAGGGGTCCCCGTACTTC	CASSRNQGSPYF
-	TRBV19	14	TRBJ2-3	-	TGTGCCAGTAGTATAGCCCTAGGCGGAGATACGCAGTATTTT	CASSIALGGDTQYF
-	TRBV25-1	13	TRBJ2-7	-	TGTGCCAGCGGGAGCGGGTATGGCTACGAGCAGTACTTC	CASGSGYGYEQYF
-	TRBV10-3	11	TRBJ1-2	few	TGTGCCATCAGTGGTGCGGAGGGCTACACCTTC	CAISGAEGYTF
-	TRBV7-2	14	TRBJ1-1	once	TGTGCCAGCACCGCACGATCGGGGAACACTGAAGCTTTCTTT	CASTARSGNTEAFF
TRBD1	TRBV7-8	15	TRBJ2-5	-	TGTGCCAGCAGCCCACCGGGACAGGGTTGGGAGACCCAGTACTTC	CASSPPGQGWETQYF